Described below is a single T cell receptor beta chain sequence and its context. Here immunoSEQ multiplex PCR was the method, and the copy in TCRdb shows in-frame clones only, minus some. The sample shows about 400,000 clones, approximately 95% of them seen only once. The CDR3 spans 20 residues. CDR1 is LNHDA and CDR2 is SQIVND in the germline V gene (reference sequence). V gave up 5 bases and J gave up 4 bases, with 30 bases separating them. The sample is drawn from a study of shared T cell receptors in the human thymus. The chain has TRBV19 and TRBJ2-1, with D tentatively TRBD2 (5 bases). The material sequenced was thymocytes. This receptor was identified in a human donor. The CDR3 nucleotides read TGTGCCAGTAGTCGTAAGGCTAGCATTCCCCCCAGAGGACTTTACAATGAGCAGTTCTTC. As protein: CASSRKASIPPRGLYNEQFF.